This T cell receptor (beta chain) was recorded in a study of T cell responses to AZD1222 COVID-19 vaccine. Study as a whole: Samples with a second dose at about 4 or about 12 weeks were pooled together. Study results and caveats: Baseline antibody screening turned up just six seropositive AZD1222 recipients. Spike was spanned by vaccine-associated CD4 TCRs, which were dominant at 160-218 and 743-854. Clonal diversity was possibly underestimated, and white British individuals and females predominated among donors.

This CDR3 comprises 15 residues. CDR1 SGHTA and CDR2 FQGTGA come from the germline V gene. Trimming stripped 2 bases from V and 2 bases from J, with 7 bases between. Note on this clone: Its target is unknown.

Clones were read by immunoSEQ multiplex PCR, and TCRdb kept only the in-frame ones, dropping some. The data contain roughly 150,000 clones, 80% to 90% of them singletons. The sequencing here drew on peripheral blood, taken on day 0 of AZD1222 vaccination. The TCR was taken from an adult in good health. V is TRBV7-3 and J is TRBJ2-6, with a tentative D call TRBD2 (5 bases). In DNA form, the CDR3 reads TGTGCCAGCAGCTTACCGGGGACTGGGGCCAACGTCCTGACTTTC. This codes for CASSLPGTGANVLTF.